There are many counts of the clone carrying this T cell receptor (beta chain). Its antigen is currently unknown. This sample stems from a study of T cells in Graves' hyperthyroidism and ophthalmopathy. Patients with uncontrolled infections, other autoimmune diseases, pregnancy or lactation were excluded. Amplified TCR beta CDR3 regions derived from RNA transcripts. With the HTBI primer set, the TCR CDR3 went through a first round of RT-PCR. TCRdb processed the multiplex PCR reads anew with MiXCR; each CDR3 protein has one entry. The sample comprises 500,000 to 600,000 distinct CDR3 sequences, 35% to 55% of which are singletons, and roughly 20% rests with the top ten. Findings and limits, study-wide: A 13 V-J signature model discriminated ophthalmopathy versus stable hyperthyroidism. Ophthalmopathy onset followed model prediction by a median approximately 6.2 months. Peripheral blood also featured most of the thyroid clonotypes expanded above 0.001.

CDR3 length: 14 amino acids. Germline V gives CDR1 LNHNV, CDR2 YYDKDF (reference sequence). The ends were cut back, 8 bases at V and 7 bases at J, with 17 bases in the middle. This receptor was obtained from an adult woman with Graves' disease, either hyperthyroidism or ophthalmopathy (not recorded which). Source material: peripheral blood or thyroid tissue (not recorded which). The chain combines TRBV15 with TRBJ1-4; D perhaps matches TRBD1 (5 bases). CDR3 bases: TGTGCCACCTCGAGAGAGGGACGTCGTGAAAAACTGTTTTTT. Translation: CATSREGRREKLFF.